These 22 T cell receptor beta chains were sequenced from one sample in a study of T cells in Graves' hyperthyroidism and ophthalmopathy (dated by TCRdb to between 2018 and 2021). Libraries were constructed by multiplex PCR. TCRdb records Illumina HiSeq 2000 as the sequencer. TCR beta CDR3 regions were amplified from RNA transcripts. The first round of RT-PCR for the TCR CDR3 was performed with the HTBI primer set and the Qiagen OneStep RT-PCR kit. TCRdb ran its own pipeline on the public reads, namely fastp trimming at Q25 and MiXCR clone calling, and kept in-frame beta chains. When rows share a CDR3 protein, they turn into one entry using the most common DNA and genes. The sample contains some 770,000 distinct CDR3 sequences, roughly 15% of them found a single time. The ten biggest clones cover 8.4% of the sample. Sequencing was done on a sample of blood. All receptors derive from a man aged 18 to 29 with Graves' hyperthyroidism.

The table lists this clonotype with many counts. This chain connects TRBV18 to TRBJ2-7; a weak D match, TRBD1 (7 bases). The CDR3 runs 14 residues. Germline V gene sequence: CDR1 KGHSH, CDR2 LQKENI. Deletions cut 5 bases from V and 4 bases from J, with 15 bases between. As DNA, the CDR3 is TGTGCCAGCTCAACCTACAGGGGAGGTTACGAGCAGTACTTC. This encodes CASSTYRGGYEQYF.

The CDR3: CSAGVSSGRGETQYF. In DNA form, the CDR3 reads TGCAGTGCTGGGGTTTCGAGCGGGAGGGGGGAGACCCAGTACTTC. V usage is TRBV20-1 and J usage is TRBJ2-5; 10 bases match TRBD2. The germline gives CDR1 DFQATT, CDR2 SNEGSKA (reference sequence). Trimming took 5 bases from V and 5 from J; bases not matched to a gene: 11. The CDR3 spans 15 residues.

This clonotype was counted ten times or more. The chain has TRBV28 and TRBJ2-7; D is perhaps TRBD1 or TRBD2 (5 bases each). Germline loops: CDR1 MDHEN, CDR2 SYDVKM. CDR3 length equals 15 residues. V lost 5 bases to trimming and J lost 2 bases, with 16 bases between them. The CDR3 spells CASSLRDGGTYEQYF. As DNA, the CDR3 is TGTGCCAGCAGTCTCAGGGATGGGGGAACCTACGAGCAGTACTTC.

This clonotype was detected a few times. The genes are TRBV20-1 and TRBJ2-7, with unresolved D. The V and J ends lost 0 bases and 0 bases respectively, with 15 bases between them. The CDR3 consists of 16 residues. From germline, CDR1 is DFQATT and CDR2 SNEGSKA (reference sequence). Here the CDR3 reads CSARDPLQRISYEQYF. In DNA form, the CDR3 reads TGCAGTGCTAGAGATCCCCTACAGAGAATCTCCTACGAGCAGTACTTC.

The genes are TRBV4-2 and TRBJ2-7; TRBD2 matches 13 bases. The CDR3 is 16 residues long. V trimming: 3 bases; J trimming: 3 bases; junction bases outside the gene matches: 5. Germline CDR1 and CDR2: LGHNA and YNFKEQ. Here the CDR3 DNA reads TGTGCCAGCAGCCAGGGGACTAGCGGGACCATCTACGAGCAGTACTTC. It encodes CASSQGTSGTIYEQYF.

V usage is TRBV11-3 and J usage is TRBJ2-1; 8 positions agree with TRBD2. CDR3 size: 13 residues. Germline-derived CDR1 and CDR2 are SGHNT and YENEEA. With 5 bases clipped from V and 8 bases from J, the junction kept 5 bases outside the gene matches. The CDR3 nucleotides read TGTGCCAGCAGCCCGGGGGGGATGTATGAGCAGTTCTTC. Translating gives CASSPGGMYEQFF.

This clonotype has a handful of counts. This sequence joins TRBV6-1 and TRBJ1-5; D is unclear. Germline V gives CDR1 MNHNS, CDR2 SASEGT. CDR3 length equals 16 residues. Trimming cost V 5 bases and J 4 bases, with 18 bases left between them. The CDR3 reads CASSTPAGGLNQPQHF. CDR3 nucleotides: TGTGCCAGCAGTACTCCCGCGGGTGGCCTAAATCAGCCCCAGCATTTT.

The sample holds a few counts of this clonotype. The CDR3 here is CASRPRDVDQPQHF. The CDR3 DNA sequence: TGTGCCAGCAGGCCACGGGACGTAGATCAGCCCCAGCATTTT. The V gene is TRBV6-8, the J gene TRBJ1-5, with D tentatively TRBD1 (5 bases). This CDR3 region has 14 residues. V lost 6 bases and J 5 bases, leaving 14 bases between the germline ends. Germline CDR1 MNHGY, CDR2 SAAAGT.

The chain links TRBV6-2 or TRBV6-3 to TRBJ2-7; 11 positions agree with TRBD2. Germline CDR1 is MNHEY and CDR2 is SVGEGT. The CDR3 is 14 amino acids. Trimming cost V 10 bases and J 4 bases; bases outside gene matches: 9. The CDR3 region is CATYSGRASYEQYF. CDR3 nucleotide sequence: TGTGCCACCTATAGCGGGAGGGCCTCGTACGAGCAGTACTTC.

This clonotype was observed a handful of times. The chain couples TRBV27 to TRBJ2-7, with D hard to call. The CDR3 spans 14 residues. V was trimmed by 2 bases and J by 2 bases, leaving 10 bases between them. Germline CDR1 reads MNHEY; CDR2 reads SMNVEV (reference sequence). The CDR3 nucleotides read TGTGCCAGCAGTTTAATGTATGGGACCTACGAGCAGTACTTC. Translating it yields CASSLMYGTYEQYF.

This clonotype was seen just once. The chain couples TRBV6-2 or TRBV6-3 to TRBJ2-7; 8 bases are a match to TRBD1. CDR1 MNHEY and CDR2 SVGEGT come from the germline V gene. The J segment lost 5 bases and the V segment lost 6 bases, leaving 12 bases of the junction unmatched. This CDR3 spans 15 amino acids. The CDR3 here is CASSLREDRGHEQYF. In nucleotides, the CDR3 is TGTGCCAGCAGCTTAAGAGAAGACAGGGGCCACGAGCAGTACTTC.

The V and J genes are TRBV9 and TRBJ1-5; a weak D match, TRBD1 (5 bases). Trimming left V 7 bases short and J 9 bases short, with 8 bases between. The germline V gene encodes CDR1 SGDLS and CDR2 YYNGEE. This CDR3 spans 10 amino acids. As DNA, the CDR3 is TGTGCCAGCCCCCAGGGGCCCCAGCATTTT. Translated: CASPQGPQHF.

This clonotype has just a few counts. The V gene is TRBV7-9, the J gene TRBJ1-4; D call uncertain. V gave up 8 bases and J gave up 6 bases, with 13 bases separating them. This CDR3 has 13 amino acids. From germline, CDR1 is SEHNR and CDR2 FQNEAQ (reference sequence). CDR3 sequence: CASALSRDEKLFF. The CDR3 region has the DNA TGTGCCAGCGCACTCTCACGGGATGAAAAACTGTTTTTT.

The chain is built from TRBV29-1 and TRBJ1-2; D may be TRBD1 (5 bases). This CDR3 region has 11 residues. V was cut by 8 bases and J by 4 bases, with 11 bases left in between. The germline V gene has CDR1 SQVTM and CDR2 ANQGSEA. CDR3 protein: CSLGVGYGYTF. For the CDR3, the DNA is TGCAGCTTGGGGGTGGGCTATGGCTACACCTTC. The full variable domain, completed using reference TRBV29-1 and TRBJ1-2, is SAVISQKPSRDICQRGTSLTIQCQVDSQVTMMFWYRQQPGQSLTLIATANQGSEATYESGFVIDKFPISRPNLTFSTLTVSNMSPEDSSIYLCSLGVGYGYTFGSGTRLTVV.

This clonotype was recorded many times. This sequence joins TRBV6-2 or TRBV6-3 and TRBJ2-3, with 10 bases matching TRBD2. The CDR3 has 15 residues. The ends lost 5 bases at V and 2 bases at J; junction bases unmatched: 4. CDR1 and CDR2 from the germline V gene are MNHEY and SVGEGT. The CDR3: CASSPGLANTDTQYF. The CDR3 DNA is TGTGCCAGCAGTCCGGGACTAGCGAACACAGATACGCAGTATTTT.

This clonotype has at least ten counts. The rearrangement joins TRBV7-9 to TRBJ2-6; possible D gene TRBD1, 5 bases. CDR1 SEHNR and CDR2 FQNEAQ come from the germline V gene (reference sequence). Trimming took 2 bases from V and 0 from J, leaving 8 bases between them. The CDR3 loop spans 16 amino acids. CDR3 in DNA: TGTGCCAGCAGCTTATGGGGCAGCTCTGGGGCCAACGTCCTGACTTTC. Encoded protein: CASSLWGSSGANVLTF.

The V gene is TRBV30, the J gene TRBJ2-1, with D unresolved. V lost 1 base and J lost 7, with 23 bases in between. The length of the CDR3 is 17 residues. Germline V CDR1 and CDR2: GTSNPN, SVGIG (reference sequence). DNA for the CDR3: TGTGCCTGGAGTGCCCATCCAGAGTCTGCCGTAATAAATGAGCAGTTCTTC. Translating gives CAWSAHPESAVINEQFF.

This rearrangement joins TRBV5-1 to TRBJ2-7; possible D gene TRBD1, 7 bases. Germline CDR1 SGHRS, CDR2 YFSETQ. This CDR3 spans 15 amino acids. V lost 3 bases and J 0 bases, leaving 13 bases between the germline ends. The CDR3 DNA follows: TGCGCCAGCAGCTCGACAGGGAGGAGCTCCTACGAGCAGTACTTC. This codes for CASSSTGRSSYEQYF.

Worth noting for this clonotype: This may arise from a read error, as a much more abundant clone is one base away. The genes are TRBV7-2 and TRBJ2-5; D is perhaps TRBD2 (5 bases). The J call could be wrong; TRBJ2-1 is a better fit for the DNA end. The CDR3 contains 15 residues. Germline CDR1 reads SGHTA; CDR2 reads FQGNSA. CDR3 region: CASSGSGHLGETQFF. CDR3 bases: TGTGCCAGCAGCGGAAGCGGCCATCTGGGAGAGACCCAGTTCTTC.

This clonotype came up many times. V gene TRBV15 combines with J gene TRBJ1-5; D might be TRBD1 (5 bases). The germline gives CDR1 LNHNV, CDR2 YYDKDF (reference sequence). The germline V and J ends were trimmed by 1 base and 4 bases, with 11 bases remaining between them. The CDR3 sequence is 15 residues long. CDR3 coding DNA: TGTGCCACCAGCAGAGTCCGGGGGGAAAATCAGCCCCAGCATTTT. The encoded protein is CATSRVRGENQPQHF. Full variable domain (remainder filled in from reference TRBV15 and TRBJ1-5): DAMVIQNPRYQVTQFGKPVTLSCSQTLNHNVMYWYQQKSSQAPKLLFHYYDKDFNNEADTPDNFQSRRPNTSFCFLDIRSPGLGDTAMYLCATSRVRGENQPQHFGDGTRLSIL.

At least ten counts were recorded for this clonotype. V is TRBV18 and J is TRBJ2-2; no clear D. The germline V gene encodes CDR1 KGHSH and CDR2 LQKENI. The V gene lost 2 bases and the J gene lost 5 bases, with 15 bases spanning the gap. The CDR3 sequence is 16 residues long. CDR3 residues: CASSPRTLGLTGELFF. The CDR3 DNA reads as TGTGCCAGCTCACCAAGGACCCTAGGTCTGACCGGGGAGCTGTTTTTT.

This clonotype has a handful of counts. The chain recombines TRBV6-1 with TRBJ2-7; D call uncertain. Germline V gene lookup returns CDR1 MNHNS and CDR2 SASEGT. The CDR3 is made up of 14 amino acids. Trimming cost V 6 bases and J 5 bases, with 17 bases left between them. CDR3 nucleotide sequence: TGTGCCAGCAGCCAACGTCTGGGCCTCCACGAGCAGTACTTC. Translated: CASSQRLGLHEQYF.